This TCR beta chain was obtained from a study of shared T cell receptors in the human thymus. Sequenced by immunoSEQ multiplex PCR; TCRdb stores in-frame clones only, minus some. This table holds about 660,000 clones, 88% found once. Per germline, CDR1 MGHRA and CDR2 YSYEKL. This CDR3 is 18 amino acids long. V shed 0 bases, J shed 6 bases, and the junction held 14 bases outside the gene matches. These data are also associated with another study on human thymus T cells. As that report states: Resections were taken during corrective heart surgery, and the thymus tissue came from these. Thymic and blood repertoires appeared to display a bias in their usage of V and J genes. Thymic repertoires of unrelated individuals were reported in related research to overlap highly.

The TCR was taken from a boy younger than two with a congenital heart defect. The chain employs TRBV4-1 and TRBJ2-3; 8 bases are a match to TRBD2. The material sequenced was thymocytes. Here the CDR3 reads CASSQDVASGLSADTQYF. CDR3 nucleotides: TGCGCCAGCAGCCAAGATGTGGCTAGCGGGTTGTCCGCGGATACGCAGTATTTT.